Listed below are T cell receptor beta chains from one sample, sequenced in a study of radiotherapy plus CTLA-4 blockade in lung cancer. Clones were sequenced by immunoSEQ multiplex PCR, and TCRdb holds only the in-frame ones, with some missing. Among approximately 28,000 clones, roughly three quarters were seen once, and the ten largest hold about 24%. The sample consisted of peripheral blood, taken from a patient treated with radiotherapy plus ipilimumab. The source is a human donor with non-small cell lung cancer that progressed on radiotherapy plus ipilimumab. CDR3s include the opening cysteine and the closing phenylalanine or tryptophan. A D gene is named only where the DNA matches it firmly. A row's size may be missing; if present it is once, few, many or a size class.

TRBV5-6	-	16	-	TRBJ2-3	CASSLGGGGAGDTQYF	TGTGCCAGCAGCTTGGGGGGTGGAGGGGCTGGAGATACGCAGTATTTT
TRBV27	once	15	-	TRBJ2-7	CASSLNYRGTYEQYF	TGTGCCAGCAGTTTAAACTATCGGGGAACCTACGAGCAGTACTTC
TRBV6-5	-	13	-	TRBJ2-7	CASSSGLLRAQYF	TGTGCCAGCAGTTCCGGGCTCCTTCGGGCGCAGTACTTC
TRBV10-3	-	14	TRBD1	TRBJ1-5	CAISDEGQGIPQHF	TGTGCCATCAGTGACGAAGGACAGGGCATACCCCAGCATTTT
TRBV29-1	-	15	-	TRBJ1-4	CSVYGEGATNEKLFF	TGCAGCGTTTATGGGGAGGGGGCAACTAATGAAAAACTGTTTTTT
TRBV5-8	-	13	TRBD1	TRBJ1-2	CASGRGSDYGYTF	TGTGCCAGCGGCAGGGGGTCGGACTATGGCTACACCTTC
TRBV5-4	-	16	-	TRBJ2-5	CASSPHGGGWEETQYF	TGTGCCAGCAGCCCGCATGGTGGAGGGTGGGAAGAGACCCAGTACTTC
TRBV28	-	15	TRBD2	TRBJ2-5	CASSLIGGNEETQYF	TGTGCCAGCAGTTTAATCGGGGGGAACGAAGAGACCCAGTACTTC
TRBV10-3	-	15	TRBD1	TRBJ1-2	CAISESGDRVYGYTF	TGTGCCATCAGTGAGTCCGGGGACAGGGTCTATGGCTACACCTTC
TRBV9	-	15	-	TRBJ1-2	CASSPHRAEVYGYTF	TGTGCCAGCAGCCCCCACAGAGCGGAGGTCTATGGCTACACCTTC
TRBV28	-	13	-	TRBJ2-7	CASSLGGSYEQYF	TGTGCCAGCAGTTTAGGGGGTTCCTACGAGCAGTACTTC
TRBV19	-	14	-	TRBJ2-1	CASTRGGSYNEQFF	TGTGCCAGTACCAGAGGGGGATCCTACAATGAGCAGTTCTTC
TRBV7-2	-	14	TRBD1	TRBJ1-2	CASSPSQGGAGYTF	TGTGCCAGCAGCCCATCCCAGGGGGGCGCGGGCTACACCTTC
TRBV10-3	-	18	TRBD1	TRBJ1-2	CAISESESGQGKNYGYTF	TGTGCCATCAGTGAGTCGGAAAGCGGACAGGGTAAAAACTATGGCTACACCTTC
TRBV6-6	few	12	-	TRBJ1-2	CALGGGHYGYTF	TGTGCCCTGGGGGGCGGGCACTATGGCTACACCTTC
TRBV7-2	-	14	-	TRBJ1-2	CAFEGGGYGYGYTF	TGTGCCTTTGAGGGTGGGGGGTACGGCTATGGCTACACCTTC
TRBV4-1	-	14	-	TRBJ1-5	CASSQWENNQPQHF	TGCGCCAGCAGCCAATGGGAAAATAATCAGCCCCAGCATTTT
TRBV29-1	-	13	-	TRBJ2-7	CSVAGVGAGEQYF	TGCAGCGTTGCCGGGGTTGGGGCCGGCGAGCAGTACTTC
TRBV28	-	14	TRBD1	TRBJ2-7	CASTGSQGAYEQYF	TGTGCCAGCACGGGCTCTCAGGGGGCGTACGAGCAGTACTTC
TRBV29-1	-	15	-	TRBJ2-2	CSASPPSAGSGELFF	TGCAGCGCATCCCCTCCTAGCGCTGGGTCCGGGGAGCTGTTTTTT
TRBV5-1	-	17	-	TRBJ2-3	CASSEGGSQFSTDTQYF	TGCGCCAGCAGCGAGGGGGGTTCCCAGTTTAGCACAGATACGCAGTATTTT
TRBV19	-	14	-	TRBJ2-7	CASSMVGNTYEQYF	TGTGCCAGTAGTATGGTGGGAAATACCTACGAGCAGTACTTC
TRBV29-1	-	13	TRBD1	TRBJ2-7	CSVDGTGFGEQYF	TGCAGCGTTGATGGGACAGGCTTCGGCGAGCAGTACTTC
TRBV19	-	13	TRBD1	TRBJ1-5	CASNPDRDQPQHF	TGTGCCAGTAATCCCGACAGGGATCAGCCCCAGCATTTT
TRBV28	-	14	-	TRBJ2-7	CASSIPGASYEQYF	TGTGCCAGCAGTATCCCCGGGGCCTCCTACGAGCAGTACTTC
TRBV11-1	few	13	-	TRBJ1-4	CASSPEGGEKLFF	TGTGCCAGCAGCCCAGAGGGAGGAGAAAAACTGTTTTTT
TRBV28	-	17	TRBD2	TRBJ2-3	CASSLGLAGGVRDTQYF	TGTGCCAGCAGTTTGGGACTAGCGGGAGGAGTTCGGGATACGCAGTATTTT
TRBV4-1	-	14	-	TRBJ1-5	CASSQELGDQPQHF	TGCGCCAGCAGCCAAGAATTAGGGGATCAGCCCCAGCATTTT
TRBV7-2	once	14	TRBD1	TRBJ2-5	CASSLTGGQETQYF	TGTGCCAGCAGCTTGACAGGGGGGCAAGAGACCCAGTACTTC
TRBV6-5	-	14	-	TRBJ1-2	CASSKQGSPYGYTF	TGTGCCAGCAGCAAACAGGGTTCCCCCTATGGCTACACCTTC
TRBV9	-	9	-	TRBJ1-1	CASPLEAFF	TGTGCCAGCCCCCTTGAAGCTTTCTTT
TRBV25-1	-	16	-	TRBJ1-3	CANGHDLLNSGNTVYF	TGTGCCAACGGACACGATCTTCTCAACTCTGGAAACACCGTATATTTT
TRBV5-4	-	13	-	TRBJ2-3	CASSLDFTDTQYF	TGTGCCAGCAGCTTGGATTTCACAGATACGCAGTATTTT
TRBV27	-	15	TRBD1	TRBJ1-5	CASSLARTGGQPQHF	TGTGCCAGCAGTTTAGCCCGGACAGGCGGACAGCCCCAGCATTTT
TRBV27	-	12	TRBD2	TRBJ2-3	CASGGGTDTQYF	TGTGCCAGCGGGGGGGGGACAGATACGCAGTATTTT
TRBV7-2	-	15	-	TRBJ1-1	CASSLDLSGNTEAFF	TGTGCCAGCAGTTTAGATCTATCGGGAAACACTGAAGCTTTCTTT
TRBV7-9	-	14	-	TRBJ1-2	CASSLGSGSYGYTF	TGTGCCAGCAGCTTAGGTTCAGGGAGCTATGGCTACACCTTC
TRBV28	-	15	TRBD1	TRBJ2-2	CASSLRGLGTGELFF	TGTGCCAGCAGTTTGAGGGGGCTAGGCACCGGGGAGCTGTTTTTT
TRBV15	-	15	TRBD1	TRBJ1-5	CATSRGTGGDQPQHF	TGTGCCACCAGCAGAGGTACAGGGGGCGATCAGCCCCAGCATTTT
TRBV15	-	14	-	TRBJ1-1	CATSRIQSGTEAFF	TGTGCCACCAGCAGAATTCAATCCGGGACTGAAGCTTTCTTT